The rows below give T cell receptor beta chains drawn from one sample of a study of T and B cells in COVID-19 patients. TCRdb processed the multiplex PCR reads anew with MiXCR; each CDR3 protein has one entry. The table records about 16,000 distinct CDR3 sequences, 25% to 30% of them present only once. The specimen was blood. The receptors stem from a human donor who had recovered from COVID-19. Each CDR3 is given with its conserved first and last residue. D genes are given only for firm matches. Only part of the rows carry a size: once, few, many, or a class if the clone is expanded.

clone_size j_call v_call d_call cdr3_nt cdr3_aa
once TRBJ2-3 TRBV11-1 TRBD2 TGTGCCAGCAGCCTCGGGACGGGGGGACGCAAGCTTGGCACAGATACGCAGTATTTT CASSLGTGGRKLGTDTQYF
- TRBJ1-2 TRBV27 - TGTGCCAGCAGTTTATCGCACAGTAGTGGCTACACCTTC CASSLSHSSGYTF
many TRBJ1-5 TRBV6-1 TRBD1 TGTGCCAGCAGTATAGGACAGGGGAAGGGTCAGCCCCAGCATTTT CASSIGQGKGQPQHF
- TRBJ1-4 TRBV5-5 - TGCGCCAGCAGCCTGGGCGGCAGGGGATTCGAAACTAATGAAAAACTGTTTTTT CASSLGGRGFETNEKLFF
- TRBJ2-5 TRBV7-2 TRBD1 TGTGCCAGCAGCCCCCGGGGGACAGGGTTCCAAGAGACCCAGTACTTC CASSPRGTGFQETQYF
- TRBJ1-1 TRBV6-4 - TGTGCCAGCAGTAATAGTAGGGGCACTGAAGCTTTCTTT CASSNSRGTEAFF
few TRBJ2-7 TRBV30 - TGTGCCTGGAACAGGGAGTACGAGCAGTACTTC CAWNREYEQYF
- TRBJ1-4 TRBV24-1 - TGTGCCACCAGGCGCCAAGGGGGGGTAACTAATGAAAAACTGTTTTTT CATRRQGGVTNEKLFF
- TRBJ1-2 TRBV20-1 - TGCAGTGCACGGATGAAAGGGGGGCAAGATGGCTACACCTTC CSARMKGGQDGYTF
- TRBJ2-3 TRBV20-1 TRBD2 TGCAGTGCTAGACCACATTTAGGGACTAGCGGGTCTAGCACAGATACGCAGTATTTT CSARPHLGTSGSSTDTQYF
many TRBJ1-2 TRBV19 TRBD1 TGTGCCAGTAGTATGGACAGGGGGTACGGCTACACCTTC CASSMDRGYGYTF
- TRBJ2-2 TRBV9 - TGTGCCAGCAGCGTTACAGGGAACACCGGGGAGCTGTTTTTT CASSVTGNTGELFF
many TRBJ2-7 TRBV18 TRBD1 TGTGCCAGCTCACCGGGACAGGGGGCTTACTACGAGCAGTACTTC CASSPGQGAYYEQYF
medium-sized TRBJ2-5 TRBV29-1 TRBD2 TGCAGCGTTTATATTGCGGCGGGAGGGCCCGAGGAAGAGACCCAGTACTTC CSVYIAAGGPEEETQYF